This T cell receptor beta chain came from a study of cytomegalovirus exposure and HLA in healthy donors. Study-wide context: Of around 410 genotyped donors, roughly 76% grouped in the Caucasian-associated ancestry cluster. Study observations and caveats: Based on reports, TCR beta sequences accurately predicted HLA-A and HLA-B alleles for most subjects. Later analysis associated a missense DCLRE1C variant with TCR beta V- and J-gene trimming.

This clone was detected only a few times. The antigen remains undetermined. 13 Jbeta primers and 60 Vbeta primers were used for the PCR. Sequenced by immunoSEQ multiplex PCR; TCRdb stores in-frame clones only, minus some. Among 85,000 to 90,000 clones listed, 65% to 80% were seen once. V gave up 8 bases and J gave up 5 bases; unmatched junction bases: 11. Germline CDR1 is LNHDA and CDR2 is SQIVND (reference sequence). This CDR3 region has 16 residues. The receptor's source is a man younger than 40 in good health and CMV-seronegative. Sequencing input: PBMCs. The chain has TRBV19 and TRBJ2-2; 10 bases are a match to TRBD2. Here the CDR3 reads CASATQAGGRTGELFF. Written as DNA, the CDR3 is TGTGCCAGTGCCACCCAAGCGGGGGGGCGGACCGGGGAGCTGTTTTTT. The full variable domain, with the rest looked up from reference TRBV19 and TRBJ2-2, is DGGITQSPKYLFRKEGQNVTLSCEQNLNHDAMYWYRQDPGQGLRLIYYSQIVNDFQKGDIAEGYSVSREKKESFPLTVTSAQKNPTAFYLCASATQAGGRTGELFFGEGSRLTVL.